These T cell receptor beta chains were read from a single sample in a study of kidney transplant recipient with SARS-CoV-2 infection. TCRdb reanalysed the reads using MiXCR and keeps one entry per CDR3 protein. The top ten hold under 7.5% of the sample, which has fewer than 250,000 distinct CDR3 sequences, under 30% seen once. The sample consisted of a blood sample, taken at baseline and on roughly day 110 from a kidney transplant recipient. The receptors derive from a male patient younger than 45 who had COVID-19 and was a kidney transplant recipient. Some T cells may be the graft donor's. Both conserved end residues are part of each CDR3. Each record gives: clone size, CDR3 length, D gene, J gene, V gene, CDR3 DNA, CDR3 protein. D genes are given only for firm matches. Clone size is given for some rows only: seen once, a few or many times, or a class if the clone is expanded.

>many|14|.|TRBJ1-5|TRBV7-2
TGTGCCAGCAGCTTCGGGACTAACAATCAGCCCCAGCATTTT
CASSFGTNNQPQHF
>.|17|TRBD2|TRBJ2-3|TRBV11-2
TGTGCCGGCAGCTTATTAACTAGCGGGAGCTACACAGATACGCAGTATTTT
CAGSLLTSGSYTDTQYF
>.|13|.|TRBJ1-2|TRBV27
TGTGCCTGCAGTTTAAGGGTTAACTATGGCTACACCTTC
CACSLRVNYGYTF
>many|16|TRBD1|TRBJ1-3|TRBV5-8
TGTGCCAGCAGTTTTGGGACAGGACCCTCTGGAAACACCATATATTTT
CASSFGTGPSGNTIYF
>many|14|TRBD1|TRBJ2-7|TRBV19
TGTGCCAGTAGTATAGATCCGGACAGGAGCGAGCAGTACTTC
CASSIDPDRSEQYF
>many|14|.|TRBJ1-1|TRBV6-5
TGTGCCAGCAGTTACTCGCTAGAGAACACTGAAGCTTTCTTT
CASSYSLENTEAFF
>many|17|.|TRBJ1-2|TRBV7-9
TGTGCCAGCAGCTGTGTCTTATACCATGGAAAGACCTATGGCTACACCTTC
CASSCVLYHGKTYGYTF
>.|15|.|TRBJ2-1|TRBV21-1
TGTGCCAGCAGCAAAGCGCTTTCGGGAACAAATAAGCAGTTCTTC
CASSKALSGTNKQFF
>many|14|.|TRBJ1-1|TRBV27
TGTGCCAGCAGCTCCATCGCCATGAACACTGAAGCTTTCTTT
CASSSIAMNTEAFF
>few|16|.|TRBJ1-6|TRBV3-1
TGTGCCAGCAGCCATGGTTATTACTCCTATAATTCACCCCTCCACTTT
CASSHGYYSYNSPLHF
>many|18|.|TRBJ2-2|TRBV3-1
TGTGCCAGCAGCCAACAATATCCCATTTCAGGCTTGACCGGGGAGCTGTTTTTT
CASSQQYPISGLTGELFF
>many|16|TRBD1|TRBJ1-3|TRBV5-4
TGTGCCAGCAGCTTGGGACAGGGGGTCACGGGAAACACCATATATTTT
CASSLGQGVTGNTIYF
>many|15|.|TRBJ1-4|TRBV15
TGTGCCACCAGCAGAGATCGCGGGGAGAATGAAAAACTGTTTTTT
CATSRDRGENEKLFF
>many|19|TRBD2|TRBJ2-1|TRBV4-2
TGTGCCAGCAGCCAAGACCGAAGACTAGCGGGAGGGGGTGACAATGAGCAGTTCTTC
CASSQDRRLAGGGDNEQFF
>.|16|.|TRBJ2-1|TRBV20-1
TGCAGTGCTAGACGAACCGGGGATCGGATATCCAATGAGCAGTTCTTC
CSARRTGDRISNEQFF
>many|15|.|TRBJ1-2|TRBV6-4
TGTGCCAGCAGTGAGGCCGGGATTACTAACTATGGCTACACCTTC
CASSEAGITNYGYTF
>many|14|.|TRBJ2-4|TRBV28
TGTGCCAGCAGTTTTTTAGGGGCGGGAAACATTCAGTACTTC
CASSFLGAGNIQYF
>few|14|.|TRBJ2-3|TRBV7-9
TGTGCCAGCAGCTTAGAGGGGGGCACAGATACGCAGTATTTT
CASSLEGGTDTQYF
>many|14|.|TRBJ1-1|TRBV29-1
TGCAGCGTTCGGGGCTTAAGTTTGGACACTGAAGCTTTCTTT
CSVRGLSLDTEAFF
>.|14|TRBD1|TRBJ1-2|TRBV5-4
TGTGCCAGCGGCGAGGGGACAGGGATCTATGGCTACACCTTC
CASGEGTGIYGYTF